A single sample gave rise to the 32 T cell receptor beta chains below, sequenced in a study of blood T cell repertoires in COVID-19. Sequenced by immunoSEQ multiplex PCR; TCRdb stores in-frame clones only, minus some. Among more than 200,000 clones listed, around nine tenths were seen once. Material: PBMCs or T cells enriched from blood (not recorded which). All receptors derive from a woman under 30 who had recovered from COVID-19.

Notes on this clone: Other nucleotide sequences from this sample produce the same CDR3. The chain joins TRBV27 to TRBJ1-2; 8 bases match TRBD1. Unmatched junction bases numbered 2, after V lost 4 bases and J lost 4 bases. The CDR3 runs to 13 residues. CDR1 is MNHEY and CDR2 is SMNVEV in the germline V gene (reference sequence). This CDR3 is CASSSTGGYGYTF. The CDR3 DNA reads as TGTGCCAGCAGTTCAACAGGGGGCTATGGCTACACCTTC.

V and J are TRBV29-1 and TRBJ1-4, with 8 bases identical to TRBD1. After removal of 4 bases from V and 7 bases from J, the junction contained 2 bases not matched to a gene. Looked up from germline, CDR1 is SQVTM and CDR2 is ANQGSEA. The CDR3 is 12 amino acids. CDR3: CSVVQGAEKLFF. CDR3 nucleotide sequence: TGCAGCGTTGTCCAGGGGGCTGAAAAACTGTTTTTT.

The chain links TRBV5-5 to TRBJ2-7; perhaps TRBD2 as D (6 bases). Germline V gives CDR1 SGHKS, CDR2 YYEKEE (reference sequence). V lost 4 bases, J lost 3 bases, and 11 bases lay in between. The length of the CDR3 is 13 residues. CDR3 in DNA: TGTGCCAGCAGCCGGGGACTGATCTACGAGCAGTACTTC. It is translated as CASSRGLIYEQYF.

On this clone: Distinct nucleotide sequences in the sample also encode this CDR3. The CDR3 DNA reads as TGTGCCAGCTCGCCCTCGGACAGTAGAGGCTACACCTTC. Amino acid sequence: CASSPSDSRGYTF. The V gene is TRBV18, the J gene TRBJ1-2; weak D call: TRBD1 (6 bases). CDR3 length: 13 residues. Germline assignment: CDR1 KGHSH and CDR2 LQKENI. V dropped 6 bases and J dropped 8 bases, with 16 bases sitting between them.

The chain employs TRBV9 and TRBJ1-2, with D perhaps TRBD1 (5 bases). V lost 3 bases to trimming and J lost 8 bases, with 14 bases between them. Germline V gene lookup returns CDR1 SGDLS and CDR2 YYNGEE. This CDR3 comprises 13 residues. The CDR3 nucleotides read TGTGCCAGCAGCGCCCTACAGGTCGGAGGCTACACCTTC. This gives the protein CASSALQVGGYTF.

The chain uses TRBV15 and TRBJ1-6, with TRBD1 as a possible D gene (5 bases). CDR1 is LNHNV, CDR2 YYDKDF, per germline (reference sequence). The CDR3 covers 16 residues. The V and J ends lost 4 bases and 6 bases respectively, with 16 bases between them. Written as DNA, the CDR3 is TGTGCCACCAGCAAAACCCCCGGGACTGTTAATTCACCCCTCCACTTT. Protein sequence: CATSKTPGTVNSPLHF.

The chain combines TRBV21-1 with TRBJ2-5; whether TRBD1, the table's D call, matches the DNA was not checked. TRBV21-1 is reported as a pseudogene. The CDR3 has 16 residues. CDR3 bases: TGTGCCAGCAGCTCAAAAGCGGGGACAGGGGAGGAGACCCAGTACTTC. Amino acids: CASSSKAGTGEETQYF.

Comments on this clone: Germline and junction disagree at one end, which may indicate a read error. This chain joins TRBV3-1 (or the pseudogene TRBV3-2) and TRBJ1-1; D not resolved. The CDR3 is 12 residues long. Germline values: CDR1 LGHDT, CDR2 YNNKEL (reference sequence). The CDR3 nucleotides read TGTGCCAGCAGCCAAGCCCGTTTCGAGGCCCACTTT. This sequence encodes CASSQARFEAHF.

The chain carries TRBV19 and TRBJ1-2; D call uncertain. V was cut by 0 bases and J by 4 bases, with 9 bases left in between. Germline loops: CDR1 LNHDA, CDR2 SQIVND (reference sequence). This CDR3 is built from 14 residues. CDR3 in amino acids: CASSIDPGSYGYTF. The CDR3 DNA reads TGTGCCAGTAGTATAGATCCAGGATCCTATGGCTACACCTTC.

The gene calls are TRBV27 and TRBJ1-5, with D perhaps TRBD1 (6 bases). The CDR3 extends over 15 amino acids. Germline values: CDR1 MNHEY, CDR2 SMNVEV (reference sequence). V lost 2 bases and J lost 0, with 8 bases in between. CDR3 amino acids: CASSLTGNSNQPQHF. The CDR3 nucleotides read TGTGCCAGCAGTTTAACAGGGAATAGCAATCAGCCCCAGCATTTT.

CDR3 nucleotides: TGCGCCAGCAGCTTCTCGGCCACGGGCGGGGAAAAACTGTTTTTT. It specifies CASSFSATGGEKLFF. The V call is TRBV5-1, the J call TRBJ1-4; D call uncertain. The CDR3 covers 15 residues. V shed 2 bases and J shed 8 bases, with 16 bases lying between them. The V gene's germline CDR1 is SGHRS and CDR2 YFSETQ. Together with reference TRBV5-1 and TRBJ1-4, the CDR3 gives the full variable domain: KAGVTQTPRYLIKTRGQQVTLSCSPISGHRSVSWYQQTPGQGLQFLFEYFSETQRNKGNFPGRFSGRQFSNSRSEMNVSTLELGDSALYLCASSFSATGGEKLFFGSGTQLSVL.

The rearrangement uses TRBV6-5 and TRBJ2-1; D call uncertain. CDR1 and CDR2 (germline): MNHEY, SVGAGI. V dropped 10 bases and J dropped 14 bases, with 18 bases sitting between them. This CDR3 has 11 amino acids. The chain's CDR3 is CATTTLVFKFF. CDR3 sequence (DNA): TGTGCCACAACGACCCTAGTCTTTAAGTTCTTC.

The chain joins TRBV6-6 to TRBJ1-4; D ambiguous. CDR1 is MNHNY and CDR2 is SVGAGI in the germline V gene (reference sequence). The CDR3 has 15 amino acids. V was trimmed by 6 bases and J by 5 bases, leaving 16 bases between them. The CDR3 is CASRPILGGNEKLFF. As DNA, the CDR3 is TGTGCCAGCAGGCCAATCTTGGGAGGGAATGAAAAACTGTTTTTT.

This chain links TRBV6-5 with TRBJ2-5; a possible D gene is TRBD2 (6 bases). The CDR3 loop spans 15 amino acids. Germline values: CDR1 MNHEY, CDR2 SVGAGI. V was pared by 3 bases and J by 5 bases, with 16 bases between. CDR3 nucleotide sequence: TGTGCCAGCAGTTATACGGCTTCGGGGAGGGAGACCCAGTACTTC. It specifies CASSYTASGRETQYF.

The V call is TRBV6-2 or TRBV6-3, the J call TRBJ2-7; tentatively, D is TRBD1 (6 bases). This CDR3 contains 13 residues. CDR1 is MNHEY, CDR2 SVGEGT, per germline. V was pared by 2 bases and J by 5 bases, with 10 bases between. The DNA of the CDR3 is TGTGCCAGCAGTTACCGGGACATGGACGAGCAGTACTTC. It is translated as CASSYRDMDEQYF.

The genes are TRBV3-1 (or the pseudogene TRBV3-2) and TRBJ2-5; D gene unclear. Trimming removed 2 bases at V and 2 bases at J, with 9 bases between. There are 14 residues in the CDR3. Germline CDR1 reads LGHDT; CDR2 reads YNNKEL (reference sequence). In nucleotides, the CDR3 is TGTGCCAGCAGCCAAATAAGCTTTCAAGAGACCCAGTACTTC. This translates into CASSQISFQETQYF.

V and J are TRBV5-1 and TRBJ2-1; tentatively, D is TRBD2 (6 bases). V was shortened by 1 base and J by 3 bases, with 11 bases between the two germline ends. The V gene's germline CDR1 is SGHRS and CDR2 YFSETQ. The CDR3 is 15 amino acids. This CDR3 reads CASSLSWGVYNEQFF. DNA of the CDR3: TGCGCCAGCAGCTTGTCATGGGGGGTCTACAATGAGCAGTTCTTC.

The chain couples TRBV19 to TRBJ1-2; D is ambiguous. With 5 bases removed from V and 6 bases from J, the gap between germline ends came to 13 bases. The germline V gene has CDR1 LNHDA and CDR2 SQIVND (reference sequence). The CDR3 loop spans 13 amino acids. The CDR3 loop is CASSLYIGDGYTF. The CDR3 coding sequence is TGTGCCAGTAGTCTCTACATCGGGGATGGCTACACCTTC.

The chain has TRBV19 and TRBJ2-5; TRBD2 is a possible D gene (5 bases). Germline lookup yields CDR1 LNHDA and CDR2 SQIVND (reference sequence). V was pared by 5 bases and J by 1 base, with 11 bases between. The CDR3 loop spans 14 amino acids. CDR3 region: CASSFRAAQETQYF. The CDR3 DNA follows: TGTGCCAGTAGTTTCCGAGCGGCCCAAGAGACCCAGTACTTC.

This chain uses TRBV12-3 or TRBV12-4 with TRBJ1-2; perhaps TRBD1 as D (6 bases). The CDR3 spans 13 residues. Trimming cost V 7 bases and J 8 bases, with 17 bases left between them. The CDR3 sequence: CASTKEGVSGYTF. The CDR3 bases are TGTGCCAGCACTAAAGAGGGGGTGTCGGGCTACACCTTC.

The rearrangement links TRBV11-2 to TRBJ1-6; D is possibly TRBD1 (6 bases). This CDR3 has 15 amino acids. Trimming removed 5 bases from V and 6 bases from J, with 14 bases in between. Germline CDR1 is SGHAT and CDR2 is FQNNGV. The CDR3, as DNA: TGTGCCAGCAGCCCCGGACAGACAACTAATTCACCCCTCCACTTT. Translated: CASSPGQTTNSPLHF.

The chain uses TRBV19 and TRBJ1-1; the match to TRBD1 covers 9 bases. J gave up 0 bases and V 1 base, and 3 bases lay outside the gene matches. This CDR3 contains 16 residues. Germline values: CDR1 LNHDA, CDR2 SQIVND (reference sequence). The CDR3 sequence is CASSIGTGALNTEAFF. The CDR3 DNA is TGTGCCAGTAGTATAGGGACAGGGGCTTTGAACACTGAAGCTTTCTTT.

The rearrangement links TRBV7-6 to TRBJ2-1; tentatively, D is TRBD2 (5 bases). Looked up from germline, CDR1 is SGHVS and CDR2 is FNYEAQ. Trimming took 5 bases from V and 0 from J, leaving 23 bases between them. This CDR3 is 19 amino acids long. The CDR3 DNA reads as TGTGCCAGCAGCCCGGCTGCCGGGATTACCTCAAGCTCCTACAATGAGCAGTTCTTC. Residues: CASSPAAGITSSSYNEQFF.

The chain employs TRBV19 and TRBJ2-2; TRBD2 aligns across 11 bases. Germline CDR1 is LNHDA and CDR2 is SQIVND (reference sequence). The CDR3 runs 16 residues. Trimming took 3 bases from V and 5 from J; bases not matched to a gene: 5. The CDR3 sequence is CASSISTSGSTGELFF. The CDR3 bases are TGTGCCAGTAGTATTTCCACTAGCGGGAGTACCGGGGAGCTGTTTTTT.

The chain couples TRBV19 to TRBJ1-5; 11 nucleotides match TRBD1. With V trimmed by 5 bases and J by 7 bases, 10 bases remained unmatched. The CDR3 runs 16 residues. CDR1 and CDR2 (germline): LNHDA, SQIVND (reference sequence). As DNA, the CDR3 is TGTGCCAGTAGTCTTACGGACAGGGGGCTAGGGCAGCCCCAGCATTTT. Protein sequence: CASSLTDRGLGQPQHF.

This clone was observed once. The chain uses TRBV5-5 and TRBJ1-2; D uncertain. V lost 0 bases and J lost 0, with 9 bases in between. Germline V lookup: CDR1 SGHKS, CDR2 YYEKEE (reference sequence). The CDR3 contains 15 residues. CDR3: CASSLAWAANYGYTF. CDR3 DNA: TGTGCCAGCAGCTTGGCCTGGGCAGCTAACTATGGCTACACCTTC.

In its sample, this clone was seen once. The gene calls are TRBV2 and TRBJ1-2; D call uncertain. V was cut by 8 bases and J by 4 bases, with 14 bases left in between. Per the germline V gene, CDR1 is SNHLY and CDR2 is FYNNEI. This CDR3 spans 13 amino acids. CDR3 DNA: TGTGCCAGCCTGACTAGGTTCGGCTATGGCTACACCTTC. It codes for CASLTRFGYGYTF.

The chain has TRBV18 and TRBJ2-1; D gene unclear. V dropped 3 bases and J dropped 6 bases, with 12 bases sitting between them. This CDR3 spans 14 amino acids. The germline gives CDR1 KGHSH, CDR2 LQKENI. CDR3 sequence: CASSPSVNLNEQFF. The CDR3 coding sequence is TGTGCCAGCTCACCTTCGGTTAACCTCAATGAGCAGTTCTTC.

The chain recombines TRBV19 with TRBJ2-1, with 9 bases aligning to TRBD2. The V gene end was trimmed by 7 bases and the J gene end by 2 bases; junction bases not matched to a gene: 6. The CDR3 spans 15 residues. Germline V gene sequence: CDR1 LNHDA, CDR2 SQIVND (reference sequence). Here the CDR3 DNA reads TGTGCCAGTACCTTCGCGGGAGGGGCCTACAATGAGCAGTTCTTC. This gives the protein CASTFAGGAYNEQFF.

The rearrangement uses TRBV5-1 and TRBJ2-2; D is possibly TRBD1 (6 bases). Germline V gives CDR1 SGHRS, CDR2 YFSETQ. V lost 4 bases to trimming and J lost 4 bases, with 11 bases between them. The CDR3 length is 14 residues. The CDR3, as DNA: TGCGCCAGCAGCCACAGGGAAGGCACCGGGGAGCTGTTTTTT. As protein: CASSHREGTGELFF.

The CDR3 region has the DNA TGTGCCAGCTCACCACCGGGGGGGAGAGGATATGGCTACACCTTC. Its protein is CASSPPGGRGYGYTF. This chain joins TRBV18 and TRBJ1-2, with D tentatively TRBD1 (5 bases). This CDR3 spans 15 amino acids. V lost 0 bases to trimming and J lost 5 bases, with 13 bases between them. CDR1 is KGHSH, CDR2 LQKENI, per germline.

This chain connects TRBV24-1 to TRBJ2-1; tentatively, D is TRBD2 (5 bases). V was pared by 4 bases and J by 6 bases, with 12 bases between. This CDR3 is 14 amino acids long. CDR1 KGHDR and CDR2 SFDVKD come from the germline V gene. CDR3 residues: CATSDQGLVNEQFF. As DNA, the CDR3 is TGTGCCACCAGTGACCAAGGACTGGTCAATGAGCAGTTCTTC.